A single sample is the source of the 21 T cell receptor beta chains below, sequenced in a study of human CD8 memory T cell subsets. Production of TCR beta libraries used UMI-labeled 5' RACE as the method. TCRdb reprocessed the 5' RACE reads and stores each CDR3 protein as one record, lacking DNA. This sample contains 5,000 to 8,000 distinct CDR3 sequences. Specimen: CD8+ effector memory T cells (TEM) sorted from PBMCs. Specified subset: effector memory CD8 T cells, CCR7- CD45RO+ CD95+. The receptor set was obtained from a human donor in good health.

The chain joins TRBV4-1 to TRBJ2-1; TCRdb indicates TRBD2, and absent DNA this call remains unverified. The V gene's germline CDR1 is MGHRA and CDR2 YSYEKL. The CDR3 length is 15 residues. The chain's CDR3 is CASSPSPGGDNEQFF.

This rearrangement joins TRBV12-5 to TRBJ1-1. CDR1 and CDR2 (germline): LGHNT, FRNRAP. The CDR3 sequence is 11 residues long. The CDR3 loop reads CASGWGREAFF.

The V and J genes are TRBV7-9 and TRBJ2-7; no DNA is available, so the TRBD1 call from TCRdb remains unchecked. CDR3 length: 13 residues. Looked up from germline, CDR1 is SEHNR and CDR2 is FQNEAQ (reference sequence). CDR3 amino acids: CASSLGTTNEQYF. The full variable domain, with the rest looked up from reference TRBV7-9 and TRBJ2-7, is DTGVSQNPRHKITKRGQNVTFRCDPISEHNRLYWYRQTLGQGPEFLTYFQNEAQLEKSRLLSDRFSAERPKGSFSTLEIQRTEQGDSAMYLCASSLGTTNEQYFGPGTRLTVT.

CDR3 sequence reads: CASSLLRGRGPYEAFF. V gene TRBV7-9 combines with J gene TRBJ1-1. Germline CDR1 SEHNR, CDR2 FQNEAQ (reference sequence). The CDR3 loop spans 16 amino acids.

This rearrangement joins TRBV7-6 to TRBJ2-7; TCRdb's D gene call, TRBD1, goes unchecked for lack of DNA. This CDR3 spans 16 amino acids. From germline, CDR1 is SGHVS and CDR2 FNYEAQ. The CDR3: CASSSSPRDSLYEQYF.

The chain has TRBV10-3 and TRBJ2-2; TCRdb selects TRBD1, and the lack of DNA leaves this call unchecked. This CDR3 region has 15 residues. From germline, CDR1 is ENHRY and CDR2 SYGVKD. The chain's CDR3 is CAISPGQGIAGELFF.

Here the CDR3 reads CASSLYRTGELFF. V is TRBV5-4 and J is TRBJ2-2. The CDR3 length is 13 residues. The germline V gene encodes CDR1 SGHNT and CDR2 YYREEE (reference sequence).

This chain joins TRBV7-9 and TRBJ2-1; the TRBD1 assignment by TCRdb is unverifiable without DNA. This CDR3 has 15 residues. Germline V gene data show CDR1 as SEHNR and CDR2 as FQNEAQ (reference sequence). The CDR3 sequence: CASSPQGSDYNEQFF. Looking up the rest from reference TRBV7-9 and TRBJ2-1 gives the full variable domain: DTGVSQNPRHKITKRGQNVTFRCDPISEHNRLYWYRQTLGQGPEFLTYFQNEAQLEKSRLLSDRFSAERPKGSFSTLEIQRTEQGDSAMYLCASSPQGSDYNEQFFGPGTRLTVL.

This rearrangement joins TRBV19 to TRBJ2-2; as DNA is missing, the TRBD2 call by TCRdb cannot be tested. CDR1 is LNHDA and CDR2 is SQIVND in the germline V gene (reference sequence). The CDR3 totals 16 residues. The CDR3 sequence: CASLEALEVNTGELFF.

The chain carries TRBV14 and TRBJ2-7. Per germline, CDR1 SGHDN and CDR2 FVKESK. This CDR3 comprises 15 residues. This CDR3 is CASSQDPLSSYEQYF. The complete variable domain, with remaining parts taken from reference TRBV14 and TRBJ2-7, reads EAGVTQFPSHSVIEKGQTVTLRCDPISGHDNLYWYRRVMGKEIKFLLHFVKESKQDESGMPNNRFLAERTGGTYSTLKVQPAELEDSGVYFCASSQDPLSSYEQYFGPGTRLTVT.

The V gene is TRBV6-6, the J gene TRBJ2-3. This CDR3 region has 13 residues. Germline V lookup: CDR1 MNHNY, CDR2 SVGAGI (reference sequence). The CDR3 here is CASSYKETDTQYF.

V is TRBV5-4 and J is TRBJ1-3; TCRdb gives TRBD1 as the D gene, but with no DNA this cannot be confirmed. This CDR3 is built from 15 residues. CDR1 is SGHNT and CDR2 is YYREEE in the germline V gene (reference sequence). The CDR3 is CASSFSGGAGNTIYF. Based on the CDR3 plus reference TRBV5-4 and TRBJ1-3, the full variable domain is ETGVTQSPTHLIKTRGQQVTLRCSSQSGHNTVSWYQQALGQGPQFIFQYYREEENGRGNFPPRFSGLQFPNYSSELNVNALELDDSALYLCASSFSGGAGNTIYFGEGSWLTVV.

V gene TRBV28 combines with J gene TRBJ2-3. This CDR3 has 11 amino acids. Germline V gene data show CDR1 as MDHEN and CDR2 as SYDVKM. CDR3 region: CASSFHRRQYF.

The J gene is TRBJ2-5, the V gene TRBV29-1. The CDR3 is made up of 11 amino acids. Germline CDR1 is SQVTM and CDR2 is ANQGSEA. The CDR3 loop reads CSVDWGETQYF.

The chain employs TRBV20-1 and TRBJ2-2; TCRdb names TRBD2, which stays unverified in the absence of DNA. CDR3 size: 20 residues. Germline V gene lookup returns CDR1 DFQATT and CDR2 SNEGSKA (reference sequence). The CDR3 spells CSARDRERERRGGNTGELFF.

The chain is built from TRBV4-2 and TRBJ1-1. Germline values: CDR1 LGHNA, CDR2 YNFKEQ. The CDR3 runs to 15 residues. CDR3 sequence: CASSQGGGLSTEAFF.

The V gene is TRBV5-1, the J gene TRBJ2-3; TCRdb outputs TRBD1, but without DNA this stays unchecked. The CDR3 has 15 residues. Germline values: CDR1 SGHRS, CDR2 YFSETQ. CDR3 protein: CASSFEQGDTDTQYF.

The CDR3 sequence is CASSLAGETDTQYF. V and J are TRBV11-2 and TRBJ2-3; the D gene TCRdb calls, TRBD1, cannot be checked with no DNA. CDR3 length: 14 amino acids. Germline V lookup: CDR1 SGHAT, CDR2 FQNNGV.

The chain joins TRBV4-3 to TRBJ2-2. The CDR3 has 16 residues. Per the germline V gene, CDR1 is LGHNA and CDR2 is YSLEER. CDR3 amino acids: CASSQDRSMGTGELFF.

V usage is TRBV2 and J usage is TRBJ2-2; TCRdb calls TRBD1, which cannot be checked without DNA. The CDR3 loop spans 16 amino acids. Per germline, CDR1 SNHLY and CDR2 FYNNEI. The CDR3 region is CASTGTGTGETGELFF.

The chain uses TRBV15 and TRBJ2-1; absent DNA, TCRdb's TRBD1 call cannot be checked. This CDR3 region has 16 residues. Germline V gene data show CDR1 as LNHNV and CDR2 as YYDKDF (reference sequence). The CDR3 loop is CATSRDPGQQYNEQFF.